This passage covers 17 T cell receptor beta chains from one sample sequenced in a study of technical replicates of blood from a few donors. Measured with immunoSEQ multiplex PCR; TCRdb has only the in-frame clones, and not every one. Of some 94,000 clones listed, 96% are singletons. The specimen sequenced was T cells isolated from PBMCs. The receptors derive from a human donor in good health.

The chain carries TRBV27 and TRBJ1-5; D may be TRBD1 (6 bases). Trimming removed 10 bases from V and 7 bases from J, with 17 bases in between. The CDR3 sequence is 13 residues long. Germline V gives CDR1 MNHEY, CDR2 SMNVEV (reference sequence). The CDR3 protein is CATSPQGMQPQHF. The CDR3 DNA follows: TGTGCCACCTCCCCACAGGGTATGCAGCCCCAGCATTTT.

CDR3 nucleotides: TGTGCCAGCAGCTTGGGACGGGATAGCAATCAGCCCCAGCATTTT. It encodes CASSLGRDSNQPQHF. The chain combines TRBV5-5 with TRBJ1-5, with D uncertain. The CDR3 consists of 15 residues. The germline CDR1 and CDR2 sequences are SGHKS and YYEKEE (reference sequence). The V end lost 0 bases, the J end lost 0 bases, and 7 bases lay between the germline ends.

The CDR3 spells CASSHAGLGTDTQYF. CDR3 in DNA: TGTGCCAGCAGCCACGCGGGACTTGGCACAGATACGCAGTATTTT. The chain carries TRBV28 and TRBJ2-3; tentative D call: TRBD2 (6 bases). The V end was cut by 6 bases, the J end by 1 base, with 14 bases between. There are 15 residues in the CDR3. Germline V lookup: CDR1 MDHEN, CDR2 SYDVKM.

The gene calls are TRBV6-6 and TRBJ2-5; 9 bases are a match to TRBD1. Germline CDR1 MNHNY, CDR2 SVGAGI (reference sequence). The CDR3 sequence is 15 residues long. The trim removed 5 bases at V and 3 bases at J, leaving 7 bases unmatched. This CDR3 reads CASSLPGQGKETQYF. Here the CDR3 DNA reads TGTGCCAGCAGTCTACCGGGACAGGGAAAAGAGACCCAGTACTTC.

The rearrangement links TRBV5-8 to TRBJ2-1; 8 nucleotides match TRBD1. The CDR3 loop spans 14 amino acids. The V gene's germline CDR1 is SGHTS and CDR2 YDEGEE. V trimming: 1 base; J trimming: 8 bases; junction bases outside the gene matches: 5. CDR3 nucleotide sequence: TGTGCCAGCAGCTTGTCAGGGGGCAGGGATGAGCAGTTCTTC. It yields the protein CASSLSGGRDEQFF.

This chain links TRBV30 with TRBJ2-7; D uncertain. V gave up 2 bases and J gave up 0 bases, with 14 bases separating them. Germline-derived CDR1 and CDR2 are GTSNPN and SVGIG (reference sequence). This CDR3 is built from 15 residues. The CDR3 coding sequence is TGTGCCTGGAGTAATGGCAGGCGCATCTCCTACGAGCAGTACTTC. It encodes CAWSNGRRISYEQYF.

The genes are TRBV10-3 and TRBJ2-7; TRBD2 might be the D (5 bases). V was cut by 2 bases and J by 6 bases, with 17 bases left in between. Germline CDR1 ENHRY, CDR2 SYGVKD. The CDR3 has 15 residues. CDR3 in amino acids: CAISEEGSALSEQYF. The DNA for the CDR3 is TGTGCCATCAGTGAGGAGGGCTCCGCGCTGTCCGAGCAGTACTTC.

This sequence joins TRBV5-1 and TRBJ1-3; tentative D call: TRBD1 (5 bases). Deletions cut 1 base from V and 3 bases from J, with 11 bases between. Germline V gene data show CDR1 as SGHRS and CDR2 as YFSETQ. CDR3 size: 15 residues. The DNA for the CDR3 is TGCGCCAGCAGCTTGAATGGGGCCGGTGGAAACACCATATATTTT. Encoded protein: CASSLNGAGGNTIYF.

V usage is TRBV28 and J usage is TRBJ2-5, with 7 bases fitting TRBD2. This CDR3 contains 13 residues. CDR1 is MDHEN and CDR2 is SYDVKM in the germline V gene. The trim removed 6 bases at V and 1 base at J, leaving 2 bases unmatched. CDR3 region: CASRPSGQETQYF. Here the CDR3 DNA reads TGTGCCAGCAGACCTAGCGGCCAAGAGACCCAGTACTTC.

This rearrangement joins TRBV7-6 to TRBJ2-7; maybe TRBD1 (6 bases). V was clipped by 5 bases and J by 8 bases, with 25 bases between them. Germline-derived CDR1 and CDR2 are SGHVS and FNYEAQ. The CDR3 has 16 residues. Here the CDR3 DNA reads TGTGCCAGCAGCAACCACGGGACACCCGGCCCGTACAAGCAGTACTTC. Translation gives CASSNHGTPGPYKQYF. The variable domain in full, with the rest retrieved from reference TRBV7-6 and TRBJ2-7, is GAGVSQSPRYKVTKRGQDVALRCDPISGHVSLYWYRQALGQGPEFLTYFNYEAQQDKSGLPNDRFSAERPEGSISTLTIQRTEQRDSAMYRCASSNHGTPGPYKQYFGPGTRLTVT.

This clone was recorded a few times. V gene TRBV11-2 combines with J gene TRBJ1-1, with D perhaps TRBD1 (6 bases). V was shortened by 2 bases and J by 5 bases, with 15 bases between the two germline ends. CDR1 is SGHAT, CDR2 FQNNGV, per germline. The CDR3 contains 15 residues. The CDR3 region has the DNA TGTGCCAGCAGCTTAAGTCAAAGGGGGGGGACTGAAGCTTTCTTT. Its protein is CASSLSQRGGTEAFF.

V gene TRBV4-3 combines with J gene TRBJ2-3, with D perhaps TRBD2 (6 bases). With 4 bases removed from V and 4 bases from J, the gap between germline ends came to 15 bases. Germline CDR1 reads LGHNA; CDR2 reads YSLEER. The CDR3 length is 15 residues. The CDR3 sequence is CASSPWRGAPDTQYF. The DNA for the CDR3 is TGCGCCAGCAGCCCCTGGAGGGGAGCCCCAGATACGCAGTATTTT.

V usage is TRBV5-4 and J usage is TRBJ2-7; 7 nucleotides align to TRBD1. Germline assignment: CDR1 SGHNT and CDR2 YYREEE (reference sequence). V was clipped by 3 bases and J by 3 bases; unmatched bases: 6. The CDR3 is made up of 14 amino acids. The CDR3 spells CASSYRDSYYEQYF. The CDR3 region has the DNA TGTGCCAGCAGCTACCGGGACAGCTACTACGAGCAGTACTTC.

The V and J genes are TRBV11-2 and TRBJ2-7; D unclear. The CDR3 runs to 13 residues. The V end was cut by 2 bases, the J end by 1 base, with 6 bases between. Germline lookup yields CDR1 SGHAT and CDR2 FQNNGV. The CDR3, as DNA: TGTGCCAGCAGCTTAAACTGGTCCTACGAGCAGTACTTC. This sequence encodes CASSLNWSYEQYF.

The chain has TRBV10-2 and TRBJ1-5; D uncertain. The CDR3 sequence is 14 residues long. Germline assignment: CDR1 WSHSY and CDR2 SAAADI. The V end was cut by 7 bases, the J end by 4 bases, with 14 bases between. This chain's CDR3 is CASNVDGGNQPQHF. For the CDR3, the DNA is TGCGCCAGCAACGTGGACGGAGGGAATCAGCCCCAGCATTTT.

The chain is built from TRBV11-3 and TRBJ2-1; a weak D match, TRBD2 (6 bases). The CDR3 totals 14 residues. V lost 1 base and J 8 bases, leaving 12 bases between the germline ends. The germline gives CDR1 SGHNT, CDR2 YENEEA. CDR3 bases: TGTGCCAGCAGCTTAGGCGGGGAACGGGATGAGCAGTTCTTC. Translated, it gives CASSLGGERDEQFF. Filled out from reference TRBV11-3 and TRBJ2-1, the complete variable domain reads EAGVVQSPRYKIIEKKQPVAFWCNPISGHNTLYWYLQNLGQGPELLIRYENEEAVDDSQLPKDRFSAERLKGVDSTLKIQPAELGDSAVYLCASSLGGERDEQFFGPGTRLTVL.

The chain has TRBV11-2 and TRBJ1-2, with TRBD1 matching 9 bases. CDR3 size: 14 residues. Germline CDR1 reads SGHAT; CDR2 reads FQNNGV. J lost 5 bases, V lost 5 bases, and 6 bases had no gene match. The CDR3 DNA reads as TGTGCCAGCAGCACCGGGACAGGGTTTTATGGCTACACCTTC. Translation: CASSTGTGFYGYTF.